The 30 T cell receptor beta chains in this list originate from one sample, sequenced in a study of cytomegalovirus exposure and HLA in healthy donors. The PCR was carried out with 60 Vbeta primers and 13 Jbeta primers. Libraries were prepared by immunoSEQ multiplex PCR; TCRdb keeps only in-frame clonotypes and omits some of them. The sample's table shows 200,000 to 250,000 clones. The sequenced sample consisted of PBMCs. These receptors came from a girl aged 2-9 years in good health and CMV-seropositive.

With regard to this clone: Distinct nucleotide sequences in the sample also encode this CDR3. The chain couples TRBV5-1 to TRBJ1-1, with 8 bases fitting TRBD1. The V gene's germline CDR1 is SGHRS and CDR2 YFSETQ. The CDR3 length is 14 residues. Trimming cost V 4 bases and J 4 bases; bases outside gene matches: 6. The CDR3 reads CASSPDRGGTEAFF. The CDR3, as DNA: TGCGCCAGCAGCCCTGACAGGGGAGGCACTGAAGCTTTCTTT.

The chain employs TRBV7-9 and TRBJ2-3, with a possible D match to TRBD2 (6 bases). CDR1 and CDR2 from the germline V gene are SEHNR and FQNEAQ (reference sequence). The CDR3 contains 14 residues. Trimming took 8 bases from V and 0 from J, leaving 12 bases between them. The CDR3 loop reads CASPTRPSTDTQYF. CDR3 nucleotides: TGTGCCAGCCCGACTAGACCTAGCACAGATACGCAGTATTTT. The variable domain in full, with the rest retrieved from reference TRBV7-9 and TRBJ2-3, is DTGVSQNPRHKITKRGQNVTFRCDPISEHNRLYWYRQTLGQGPEFLTYFQNEAQLEKSRLLSDRFSAERPKGSFSTLEIQRTEQGDSAMYLCASPTRPSTDTQYFGPGTRLTVL.

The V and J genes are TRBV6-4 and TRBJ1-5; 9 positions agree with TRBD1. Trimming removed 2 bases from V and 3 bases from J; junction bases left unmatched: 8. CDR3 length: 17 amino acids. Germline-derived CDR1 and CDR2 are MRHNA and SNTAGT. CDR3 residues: CASSDRDREGDNQPQHF. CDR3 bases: TGTGCCAGCAGTGACCGGGACAGGGAGGGGGACAATCAGCCCCAGCATTTT.

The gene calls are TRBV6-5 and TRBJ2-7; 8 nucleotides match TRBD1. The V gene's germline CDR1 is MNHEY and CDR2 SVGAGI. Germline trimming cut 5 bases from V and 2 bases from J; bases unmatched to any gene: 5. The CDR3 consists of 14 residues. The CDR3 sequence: CASSPSTGAYEQYF. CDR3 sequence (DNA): TGTGCCAGCAGTCCCTCGACAGGGGCCTACGAGCAGTACTTC.

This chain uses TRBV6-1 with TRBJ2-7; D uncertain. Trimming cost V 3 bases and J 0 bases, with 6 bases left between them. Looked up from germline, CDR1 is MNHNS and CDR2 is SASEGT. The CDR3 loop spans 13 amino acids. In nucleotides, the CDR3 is TGTGCCAGCAGTGAGTATAACTCCTACGAGCAGTACTTC. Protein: CASSEYNSYEQYF.

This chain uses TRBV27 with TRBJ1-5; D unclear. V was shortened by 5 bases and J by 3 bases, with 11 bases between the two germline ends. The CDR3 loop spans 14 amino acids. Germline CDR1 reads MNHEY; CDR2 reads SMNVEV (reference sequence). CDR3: CASSQNRVNQPQHF. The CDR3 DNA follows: TGTGCCAGCAGTCAAAACAGAGTCAATCAGCCCCAGCATTTT.

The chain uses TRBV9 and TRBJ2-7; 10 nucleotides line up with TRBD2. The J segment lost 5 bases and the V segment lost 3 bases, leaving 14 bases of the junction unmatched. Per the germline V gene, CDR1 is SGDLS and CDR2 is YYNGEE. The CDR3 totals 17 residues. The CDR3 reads CASSAQPSGRAGDEQYF. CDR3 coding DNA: TGTGCCAGCAGCGCTCAACCAAGCGGGAGGGCGGGTGACGAGCAGTACTTC.

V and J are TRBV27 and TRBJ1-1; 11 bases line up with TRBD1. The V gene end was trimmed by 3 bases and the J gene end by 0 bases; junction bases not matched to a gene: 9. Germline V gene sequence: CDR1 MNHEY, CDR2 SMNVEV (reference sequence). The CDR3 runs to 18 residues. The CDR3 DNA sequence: TGTGCCAGCAGTTTCTCCACCCGGGACAGGGGGTTGAACACTGAAGCTTTCTTT. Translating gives CASSFSTRDRGLNTEAFF.

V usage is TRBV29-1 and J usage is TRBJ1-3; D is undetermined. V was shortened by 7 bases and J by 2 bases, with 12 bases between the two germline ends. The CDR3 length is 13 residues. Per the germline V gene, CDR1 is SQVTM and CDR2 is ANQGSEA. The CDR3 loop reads CSASTPAGNTIYF. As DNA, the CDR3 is TGCAGCGCCTCAACACCCGCTGGAAACACCATATATTTT.

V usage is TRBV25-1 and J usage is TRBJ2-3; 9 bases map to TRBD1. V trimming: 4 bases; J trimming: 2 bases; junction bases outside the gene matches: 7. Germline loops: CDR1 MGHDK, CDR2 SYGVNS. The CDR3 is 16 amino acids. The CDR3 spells CASSVIQGATTDTQYF. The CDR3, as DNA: TGTGCCAGCAGTGTAATACAGGGGGCCACCACAGATACGCAGTATTTT. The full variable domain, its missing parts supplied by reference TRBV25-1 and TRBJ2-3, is EADIYQTPRYLVIGTGKKITLECSQTMGHDKMYWYQQDPGMELHLIHYSYGVNSTEKGDLSSESTVSRIRTEHFPLTLESARPSHTSQYLCASSVIQGATTDTQYFGPGTRLTVL.

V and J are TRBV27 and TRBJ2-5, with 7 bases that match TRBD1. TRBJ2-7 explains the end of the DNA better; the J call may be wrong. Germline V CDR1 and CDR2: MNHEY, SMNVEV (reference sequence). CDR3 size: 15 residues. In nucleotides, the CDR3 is TGTGCCAGCAGTTTGTTCGGGACAGTCTCCTACGAGCAGTACTTC. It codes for CASSLFGTVSYEQYF.

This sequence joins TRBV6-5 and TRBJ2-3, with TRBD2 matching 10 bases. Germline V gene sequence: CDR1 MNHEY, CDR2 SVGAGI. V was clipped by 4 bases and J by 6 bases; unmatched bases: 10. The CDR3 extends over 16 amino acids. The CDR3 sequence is CASSSLKREGGDTQYF. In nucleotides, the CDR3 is TGTGCCAGCAGTTCCCTTAAGCGGGAGGGGGGGGATACGCAGTATTTT.

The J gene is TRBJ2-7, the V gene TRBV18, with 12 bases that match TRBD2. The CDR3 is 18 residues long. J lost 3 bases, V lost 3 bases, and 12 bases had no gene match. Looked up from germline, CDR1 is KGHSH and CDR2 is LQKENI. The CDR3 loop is CASSPLASGRAEFYEQYF. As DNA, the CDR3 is TGTGCCAGCTCACCCCTTGCTAGCGGGAGGGCCGAGTTCTACGAGCAGTACTTC. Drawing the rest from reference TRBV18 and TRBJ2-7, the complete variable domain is NAGVMQNPRHLVRRRGQEARLRCSPMKGHSHVYWYRQLPEEGLKFMVYLQKENIIDESGMPKERFSAEFPKEGPSILRIQQVVRGDSAAYFCASSPLASGRAEFYEQYFGPGTRLTVT.

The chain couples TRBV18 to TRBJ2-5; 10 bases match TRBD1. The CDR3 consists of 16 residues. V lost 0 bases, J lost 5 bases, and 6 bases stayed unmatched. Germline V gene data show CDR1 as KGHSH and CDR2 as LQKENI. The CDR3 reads CASSPPRTGGMETQYF. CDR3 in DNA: TGTGCCAGCTCACCACCACGGACAGGGGGGATGGAGACCCAGTACTTC.

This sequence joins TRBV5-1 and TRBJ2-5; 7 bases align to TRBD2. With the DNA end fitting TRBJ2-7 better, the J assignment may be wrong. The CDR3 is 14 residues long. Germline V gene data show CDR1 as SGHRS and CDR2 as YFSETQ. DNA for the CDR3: TGCGCCAGCAGCTTAGGAGGGAGGGCCTACGAGCAGTACTTC. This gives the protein CASSLGGRAYEQYF.

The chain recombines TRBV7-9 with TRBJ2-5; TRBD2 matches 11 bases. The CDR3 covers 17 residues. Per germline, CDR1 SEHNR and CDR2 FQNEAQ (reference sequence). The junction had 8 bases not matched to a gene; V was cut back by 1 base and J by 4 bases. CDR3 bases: TGTGCCAGCAGCTTAGGAGGTAGCGGGAGGGCGGGAGAGACCCAGTACTTC. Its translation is CASSLGGSGRAGETQYF.

CDR3 DNA sequence: TGTGCCAGCAGTCGGGACAGGGACTATGGCTACACCTTC. Its translation: CASSRDRDYGYTF. The chain combines TRBV7-8 with TRBJ1-2; 9 bases line up with TRBD1. Germline assignment: CDR1 SGHVS and CDR2 FQNEAQ. The ends lost 6 bases at V and 3 bases at J; junction bases unmatched: 2. This CDR3 comprises 13 residues.

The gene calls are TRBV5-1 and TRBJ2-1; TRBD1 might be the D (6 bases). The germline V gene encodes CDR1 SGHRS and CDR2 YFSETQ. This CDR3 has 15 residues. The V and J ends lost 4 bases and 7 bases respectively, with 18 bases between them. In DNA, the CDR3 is TGCGCCAGCAGCCCCCCCGGACAGCCAGCAAATGAGCAGTTCTTC. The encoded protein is CASSPPGQPANEQFF.

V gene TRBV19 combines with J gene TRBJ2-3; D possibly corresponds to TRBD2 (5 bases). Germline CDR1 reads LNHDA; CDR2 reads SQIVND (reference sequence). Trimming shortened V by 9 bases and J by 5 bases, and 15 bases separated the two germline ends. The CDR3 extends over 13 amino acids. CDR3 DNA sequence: TGTGCCAGCGGAGGCGGGTTTGGAGATACGCAGTATTTT. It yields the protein CASGGGFGDTQYF.

The CDR3 protein is CASSPQVRGGYSYEQYF. CDR3 nucleotides: TGTGCCAGTAGTCCCCAAGTCAGGGGCGGGTACTCCTACGAGCAGTACTTC. The chain joins TRBV19 to TRBJ2-7; TRBD1 is a possible D gene (6 bases). V dropped 5 bases and J dropped 0 bases, with 20 bases sitting between them. The CDR3 consists of 17 residues. CDR1 and CDR2 from the germline V gene are LNHDA and SQIVND (reference sequence).

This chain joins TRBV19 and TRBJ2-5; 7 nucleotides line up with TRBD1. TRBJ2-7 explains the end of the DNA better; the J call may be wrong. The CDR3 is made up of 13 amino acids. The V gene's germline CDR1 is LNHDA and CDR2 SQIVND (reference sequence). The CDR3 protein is CASSRDSSYEQYF. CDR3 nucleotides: TGTGCCAGTAGTAGGGACAGCTCCTACGAGCAGTACTTC.

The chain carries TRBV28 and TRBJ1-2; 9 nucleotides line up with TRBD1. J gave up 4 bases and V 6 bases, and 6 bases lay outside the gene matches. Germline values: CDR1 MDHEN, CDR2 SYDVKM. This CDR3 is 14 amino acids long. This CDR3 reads CASRQGTGPYGYTF. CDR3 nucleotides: TGTGCCAGCAGACAGGGGACAGGGCCCTATGGCTACACCTTC.

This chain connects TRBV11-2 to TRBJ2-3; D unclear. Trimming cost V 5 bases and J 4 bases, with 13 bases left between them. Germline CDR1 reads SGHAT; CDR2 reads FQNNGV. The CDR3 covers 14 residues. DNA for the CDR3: TGTGCCAGCAGCCCCGACCCCGGGTCAGATACGCAGTATTTT. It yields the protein CASSPDPGSDTQYF.

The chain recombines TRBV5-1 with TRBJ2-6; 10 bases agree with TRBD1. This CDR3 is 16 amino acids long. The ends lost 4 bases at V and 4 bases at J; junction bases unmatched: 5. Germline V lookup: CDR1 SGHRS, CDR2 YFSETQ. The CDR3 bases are TGCGCCAGCAGCGGGACAGGGGCTTGGGGGGCCAACGTCCTGACTTTC. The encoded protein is CASSGTGAWGANVLTF.

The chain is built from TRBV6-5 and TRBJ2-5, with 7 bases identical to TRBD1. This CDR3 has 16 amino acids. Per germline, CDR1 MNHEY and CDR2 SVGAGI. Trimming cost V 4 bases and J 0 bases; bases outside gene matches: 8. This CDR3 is CASSSLTGTYQETQYF. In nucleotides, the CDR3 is TGTGCCAGCAGTTCCCTGACAGGGACGTACCAAGAGACCCAGTACTTC.

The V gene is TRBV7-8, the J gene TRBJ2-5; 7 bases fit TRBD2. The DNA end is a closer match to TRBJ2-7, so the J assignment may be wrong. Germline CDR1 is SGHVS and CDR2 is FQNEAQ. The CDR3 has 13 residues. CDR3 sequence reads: CASSSGTSYEQYF. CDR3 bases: TGTGCCAGCAGCAGCGGGACCTCCTACGAGCAGTACTTC.

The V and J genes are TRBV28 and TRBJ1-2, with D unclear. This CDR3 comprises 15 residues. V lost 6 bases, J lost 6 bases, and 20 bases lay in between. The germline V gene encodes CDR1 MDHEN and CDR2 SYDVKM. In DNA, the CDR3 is TGTGCCAGCAGCCTCCTCGGAGCCCTCGCAGATGGCTACACCTTC. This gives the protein CASSLLGALADGYTF.

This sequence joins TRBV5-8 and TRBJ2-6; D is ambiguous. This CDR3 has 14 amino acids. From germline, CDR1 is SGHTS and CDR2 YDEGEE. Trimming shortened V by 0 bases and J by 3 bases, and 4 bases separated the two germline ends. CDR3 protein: CASSLAYGANVLTF. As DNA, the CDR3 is TGTGCCAGCAGCTTGGCTTATGGGGCCAACGTCCTGACTTTC.

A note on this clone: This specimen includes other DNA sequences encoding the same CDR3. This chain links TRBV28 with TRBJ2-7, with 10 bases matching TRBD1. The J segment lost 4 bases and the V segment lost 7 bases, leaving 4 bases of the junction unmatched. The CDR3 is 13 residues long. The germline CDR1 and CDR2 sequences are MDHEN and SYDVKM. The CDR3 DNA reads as TGTGCCAGCACCCCGGGACAGGGGTACGAGCAGTACTTC. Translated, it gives CASTPGQGYEQYF.

The CDR3 is CASSGSTGWETQYF. The CDR3 coding sequence is TGCGCCAGCAGTGGGTCTACAGGCTGGGAGACCCAGTACTTC. V gene TRBV10-1 combines with J gene TRBJ2-5; possibly TRBD1 for D (5 bases). CDR3 size: 14 residues. Germline values: CDR1 WNHNN, CDR2 SYGVQD (reference sequence). V was trimmed by 4 bases and J by 5 bases, leaving 14 bases between them.